This T cell receptor (beta chain) was observed in a study of T cell changes during pregnancy in multiple sclerosis. This clone was observed a single time. The method was immunoSEQ multiplex PCR; TCRdb's version includes in-frame clones alone and lacks a portion of them. This table has fewer than 35,000 clones, more than 85% appearing once. Looked up from germline, CDR1 is SGHDT and CDR2 is YYEEEE. The CDR3 contains 14 residues. The V and J ends lost 1 base and 5 bases, in that order; junction bases with no gene match: 5. The TCR comes from a female donor with multiple sclerosis, enrolled in a pregnancy study. This chain uses TRBV5-6 with TRBJ2-7, with 8 bases identical to TRBD2. The starting material was CD4+ T cells from peripheral blood mononuclear cells, obtained after pregnancy. CDR3 nucleotides: TGTGCCAGCAGCTTGCGGGGGGGAGGCGACGAGCAGTACTTC. This codes for CASSLRGGGDEQYF. The full variable domain, rest sourced from reference TRBV5-6 and TRBJ2-7, is DAGVTQSPTHLIKTRGQQVTLRCSPKSGHDTVSWYQQALGQGPQFIFQYYEEEERQRGNFPDRFSGHQFPNYSSELNVNALLLGDSALYLCASSLRGGGDEQYFGPGTRLTVT.